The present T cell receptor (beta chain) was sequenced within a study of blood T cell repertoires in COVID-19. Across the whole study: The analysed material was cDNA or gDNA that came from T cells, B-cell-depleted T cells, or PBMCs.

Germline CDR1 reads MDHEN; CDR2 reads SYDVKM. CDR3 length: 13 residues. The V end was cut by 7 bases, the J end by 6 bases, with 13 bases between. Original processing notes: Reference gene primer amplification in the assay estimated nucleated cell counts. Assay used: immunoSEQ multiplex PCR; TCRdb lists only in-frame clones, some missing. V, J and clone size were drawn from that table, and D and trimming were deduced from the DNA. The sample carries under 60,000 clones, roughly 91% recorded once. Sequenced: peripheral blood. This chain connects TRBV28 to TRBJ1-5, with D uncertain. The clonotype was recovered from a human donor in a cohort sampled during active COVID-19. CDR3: CASNSFSGQPQHF. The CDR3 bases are TGTGCCAGCAATTCGTTTTCGGGTCAGCCCCAGCATTTT.